The subject of this entry is one T cell receptor beta chain. Study processing details: Amplification of reference gene primers provided the estimated nucleated cell counts. Profiled with immunoSEQ multiplex PCR; TCRdb holds only in-frame clones, not every one. V, J and clone size were drawn from that table, and D and trimming were deduced from the DNA. The sample contains 40,000 or so clones, 89% of which appear only once. The sample comes from a study of blood T cell repertoires in COVID-19. Looked up from germline, CDR1 is SGDLS and CDR2 is YYNGEE. The CDR3 contains 15 residues. V lost 3 bases and J lost 8, with 15 bases in between.

The chain joins TRBV9 to TRBJ1-6, with D unresolved. The sequenced material came from peripheral blood. The receptor comes from a man in his fifties with active COVID-19. CDR3 residues: CASSGTVGGHSPLHF. CDR3 nucleotides: TGTGCCAGCAGCGGGACGGTTGGAGGTCATTCACCCCTCCACTTT. The variable domain in full, with the rest retrieved from reference TRBV9 and TRBJ1-6, is DSGVTQTPKHLITATGQRVTLRCSPRSGDLSVYWYQQSLDQGLQFLIQYYNGEERAKGNILERFSAQQFPDLHSELNLSSLELGDSALYFCASSGTVGGHSPLHFGNGTRLTVT.